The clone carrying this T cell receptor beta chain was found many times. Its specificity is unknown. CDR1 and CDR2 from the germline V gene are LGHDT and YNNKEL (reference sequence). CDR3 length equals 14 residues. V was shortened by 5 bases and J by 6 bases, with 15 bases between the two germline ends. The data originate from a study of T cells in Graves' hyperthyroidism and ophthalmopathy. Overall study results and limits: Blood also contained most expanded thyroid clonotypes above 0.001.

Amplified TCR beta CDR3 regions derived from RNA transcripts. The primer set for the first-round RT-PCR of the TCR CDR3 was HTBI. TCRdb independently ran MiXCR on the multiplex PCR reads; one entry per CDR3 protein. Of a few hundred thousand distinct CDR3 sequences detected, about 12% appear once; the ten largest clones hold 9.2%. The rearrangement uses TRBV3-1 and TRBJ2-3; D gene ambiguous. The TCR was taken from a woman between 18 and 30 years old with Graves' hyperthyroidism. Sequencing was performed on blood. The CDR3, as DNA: TGTGCCAGCAGCTGGGGTGGGGTTTGGGATACGCAGTATTTT. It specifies CASSWGGVWDTQYF.